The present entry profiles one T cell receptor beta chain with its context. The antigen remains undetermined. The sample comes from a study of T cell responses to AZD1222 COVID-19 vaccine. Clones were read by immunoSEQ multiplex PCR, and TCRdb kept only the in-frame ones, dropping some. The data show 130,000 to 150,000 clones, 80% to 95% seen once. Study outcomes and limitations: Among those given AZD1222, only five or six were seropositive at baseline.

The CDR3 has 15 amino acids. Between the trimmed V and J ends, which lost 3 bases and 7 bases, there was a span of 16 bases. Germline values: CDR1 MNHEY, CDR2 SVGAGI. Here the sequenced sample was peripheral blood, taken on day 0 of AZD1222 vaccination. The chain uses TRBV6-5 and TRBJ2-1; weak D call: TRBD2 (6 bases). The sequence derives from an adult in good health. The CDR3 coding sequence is TGTGCCAGCAGTTATGGGACTCTCCTCTTGAATGAGCAGTTCTTC. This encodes CASSYGTLLLNEQFF.